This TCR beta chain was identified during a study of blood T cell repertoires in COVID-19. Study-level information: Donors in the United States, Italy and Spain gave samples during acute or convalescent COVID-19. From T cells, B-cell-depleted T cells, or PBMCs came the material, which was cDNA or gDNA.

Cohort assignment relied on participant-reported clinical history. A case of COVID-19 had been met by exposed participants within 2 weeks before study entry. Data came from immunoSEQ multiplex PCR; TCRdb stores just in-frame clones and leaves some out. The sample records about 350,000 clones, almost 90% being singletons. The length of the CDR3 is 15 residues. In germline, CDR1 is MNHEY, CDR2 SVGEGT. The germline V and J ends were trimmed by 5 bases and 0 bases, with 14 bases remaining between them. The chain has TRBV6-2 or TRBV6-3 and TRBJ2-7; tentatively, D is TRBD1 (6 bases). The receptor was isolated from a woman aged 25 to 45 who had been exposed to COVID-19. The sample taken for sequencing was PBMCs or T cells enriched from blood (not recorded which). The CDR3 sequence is CASSRTGTSSYEQYF. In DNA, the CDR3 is TGTGCCAGCAGTCGCACCGGGACAAGCTCCTACGAGCAGTACTTC.